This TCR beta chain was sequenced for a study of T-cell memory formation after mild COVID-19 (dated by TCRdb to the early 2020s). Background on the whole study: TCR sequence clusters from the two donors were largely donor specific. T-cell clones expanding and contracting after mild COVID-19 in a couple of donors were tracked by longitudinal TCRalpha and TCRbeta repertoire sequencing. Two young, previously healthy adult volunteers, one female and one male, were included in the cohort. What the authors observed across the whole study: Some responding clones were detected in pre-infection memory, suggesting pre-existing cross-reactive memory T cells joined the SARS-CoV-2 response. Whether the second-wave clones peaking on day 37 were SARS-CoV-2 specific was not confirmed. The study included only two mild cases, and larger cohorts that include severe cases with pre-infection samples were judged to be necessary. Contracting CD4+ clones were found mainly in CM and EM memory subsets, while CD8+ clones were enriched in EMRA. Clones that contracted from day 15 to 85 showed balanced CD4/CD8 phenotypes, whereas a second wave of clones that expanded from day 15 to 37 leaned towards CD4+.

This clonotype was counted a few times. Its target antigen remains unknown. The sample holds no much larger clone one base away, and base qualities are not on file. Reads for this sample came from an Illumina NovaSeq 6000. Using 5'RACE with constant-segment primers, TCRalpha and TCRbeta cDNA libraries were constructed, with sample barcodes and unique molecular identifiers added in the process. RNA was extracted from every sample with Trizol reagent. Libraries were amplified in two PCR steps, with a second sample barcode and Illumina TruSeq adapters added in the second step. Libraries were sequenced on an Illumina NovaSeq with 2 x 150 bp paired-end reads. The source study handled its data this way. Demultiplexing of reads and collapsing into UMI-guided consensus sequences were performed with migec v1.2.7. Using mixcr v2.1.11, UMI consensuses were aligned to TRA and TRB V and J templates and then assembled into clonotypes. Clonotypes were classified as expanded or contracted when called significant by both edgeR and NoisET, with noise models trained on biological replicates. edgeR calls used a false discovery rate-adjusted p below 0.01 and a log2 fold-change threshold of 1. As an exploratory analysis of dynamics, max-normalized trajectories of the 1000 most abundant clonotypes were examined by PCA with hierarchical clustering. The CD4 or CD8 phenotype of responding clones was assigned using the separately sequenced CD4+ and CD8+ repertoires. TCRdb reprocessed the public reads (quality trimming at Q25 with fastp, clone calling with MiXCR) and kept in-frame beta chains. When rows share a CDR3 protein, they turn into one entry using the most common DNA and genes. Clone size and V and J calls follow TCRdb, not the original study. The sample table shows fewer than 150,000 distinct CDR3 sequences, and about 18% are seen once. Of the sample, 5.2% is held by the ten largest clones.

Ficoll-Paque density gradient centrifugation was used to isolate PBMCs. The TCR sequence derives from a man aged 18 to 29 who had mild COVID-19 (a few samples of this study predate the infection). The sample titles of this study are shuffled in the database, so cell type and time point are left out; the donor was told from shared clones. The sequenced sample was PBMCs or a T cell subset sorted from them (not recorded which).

The CDR3 is CASAQETQYF. The DNA reads TGTGCCAGCGCTCAGGAGACCCAGTACTTC. The sequence links TRBV2 to TRBJ2-5; no D gene call is confident. From its cysteine to its phenylalanine, the CDR3 spans 10 amino acids. The read is trimmed to its CDR3 DNA, 30 bases read in frame from base 1. From a lookup of the germline V gene, CDR1 and CDR2 are SNHLY and FYNNEI. Trimming takes 8 bases from V and 5 bases from J, and the germline ends sit 6 bases apart.